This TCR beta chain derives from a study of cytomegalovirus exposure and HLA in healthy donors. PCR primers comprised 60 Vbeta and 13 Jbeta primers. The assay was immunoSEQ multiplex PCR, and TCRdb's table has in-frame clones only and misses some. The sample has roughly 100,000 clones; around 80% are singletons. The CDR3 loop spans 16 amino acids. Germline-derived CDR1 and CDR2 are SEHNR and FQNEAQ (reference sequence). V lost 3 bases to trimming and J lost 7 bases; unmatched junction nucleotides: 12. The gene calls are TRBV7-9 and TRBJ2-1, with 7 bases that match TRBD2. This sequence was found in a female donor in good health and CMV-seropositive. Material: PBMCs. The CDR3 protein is CASSFNPGGSQNEQFF. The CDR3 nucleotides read TGTGCCAGCAGCTTTAACCCGGGGGGTTCTCAGAATGAGCAGTTCTTC.